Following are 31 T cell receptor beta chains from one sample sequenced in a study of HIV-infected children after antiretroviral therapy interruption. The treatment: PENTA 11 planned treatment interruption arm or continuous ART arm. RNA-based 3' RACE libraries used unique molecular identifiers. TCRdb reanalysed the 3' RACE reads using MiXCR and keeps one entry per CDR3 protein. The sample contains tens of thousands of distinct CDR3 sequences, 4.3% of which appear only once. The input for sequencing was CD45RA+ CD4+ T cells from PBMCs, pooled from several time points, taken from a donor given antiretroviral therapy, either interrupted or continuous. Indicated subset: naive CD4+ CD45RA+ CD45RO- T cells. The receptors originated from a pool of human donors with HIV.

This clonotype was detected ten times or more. CDR3 bases: TGCGCCAGCAGCCGGGCTCCCAATGAGCAGTTCTTC. It yields the protein CASSRAPNEQFF. This rearrangement joins TRBV10-2 to TRBJ2-1; D call uncertain. Germline V CDR1 and CDR2: WSHSY, SAAADI. Between the trimmed V and J ends, which lost 6 bases and 6 bases, there was a span of 9 bases. CDR3 length equals 12 residues.

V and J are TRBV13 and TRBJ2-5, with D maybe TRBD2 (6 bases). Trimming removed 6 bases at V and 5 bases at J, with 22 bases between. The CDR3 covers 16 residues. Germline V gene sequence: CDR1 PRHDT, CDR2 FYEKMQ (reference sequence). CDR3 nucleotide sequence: TGTGCCAGCAGTCAACGGACGGGGACTTGGCTGGAGACCCAGTACTTC. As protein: CASSQRTGTWLETQYF.

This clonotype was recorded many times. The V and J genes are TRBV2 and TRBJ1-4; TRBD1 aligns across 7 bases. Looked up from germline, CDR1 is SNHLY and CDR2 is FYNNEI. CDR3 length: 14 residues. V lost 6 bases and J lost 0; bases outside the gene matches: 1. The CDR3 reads CASRGQATNEKLFF. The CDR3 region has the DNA TGTGCCAGCAGAGGACAGGCAACTAATGAAAAACTGTTTTTT. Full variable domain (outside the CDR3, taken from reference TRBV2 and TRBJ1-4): EPEVTQTPSHQVTQMGQEVILRCVPISNHLYFYWYRQILGQKVEFLVSFYNNEISEKSEIFDDQFSVERPDGSNFTLKIRSTKLEDSAMYFCASRGQATNEKLFFGSGTQLSVL.

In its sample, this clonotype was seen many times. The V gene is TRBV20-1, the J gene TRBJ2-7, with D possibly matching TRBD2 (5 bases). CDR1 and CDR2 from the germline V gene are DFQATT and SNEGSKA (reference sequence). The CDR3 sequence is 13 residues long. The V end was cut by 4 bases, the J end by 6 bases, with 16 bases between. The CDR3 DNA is TGCAGTGCTATCCGACTACTCTCCGCCGAGCAGTACTTC. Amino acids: CSAIRLLSAEQYF.

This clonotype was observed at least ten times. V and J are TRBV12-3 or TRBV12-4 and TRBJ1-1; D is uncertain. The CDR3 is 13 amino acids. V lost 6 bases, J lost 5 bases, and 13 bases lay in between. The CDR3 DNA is TGTGCCAGCAGACGGGAGAGACTGACTGAAGCTTTCTTT. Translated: CASRRERLTEAFF.

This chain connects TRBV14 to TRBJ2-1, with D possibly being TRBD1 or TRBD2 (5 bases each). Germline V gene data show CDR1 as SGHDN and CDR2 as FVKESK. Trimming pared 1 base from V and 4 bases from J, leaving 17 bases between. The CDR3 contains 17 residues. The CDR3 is CASSQVPMRGLYNEQFF. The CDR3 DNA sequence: TGTGCCAGCAGCCAAGTGCCTATGAGGGGTTTGTACAATGAGCAGTTCTTC. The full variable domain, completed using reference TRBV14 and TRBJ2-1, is EAGVTQFPSHSVIEKGQTVTLRCDPISGHDNLYWYRRVMGKEIKFLLHFVKESKQDESGMPNNRFLAERTGGTYSTLKVQPAELEDSGVYFCASSQVPMRGLYNEQFFGPGTRLTVL.

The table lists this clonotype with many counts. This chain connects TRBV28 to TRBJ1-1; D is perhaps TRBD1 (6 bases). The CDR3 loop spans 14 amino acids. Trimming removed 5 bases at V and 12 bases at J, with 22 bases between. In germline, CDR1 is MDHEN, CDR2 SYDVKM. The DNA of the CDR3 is TGTGCCAGCAGTCTACAAATCAGACAGGCTGGAACTTTCTTT. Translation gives CASSLQIRQAGTFF.

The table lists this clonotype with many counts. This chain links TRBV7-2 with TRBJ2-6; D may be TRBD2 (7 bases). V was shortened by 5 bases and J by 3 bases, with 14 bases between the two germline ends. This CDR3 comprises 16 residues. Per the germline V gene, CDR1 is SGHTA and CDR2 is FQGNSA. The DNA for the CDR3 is TGTGCCAGCAGCCCCCGCGGGGGCAGTGGGGCCAACGTCCTGACTTTC. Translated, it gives CASSPRGGSGANVLTF.

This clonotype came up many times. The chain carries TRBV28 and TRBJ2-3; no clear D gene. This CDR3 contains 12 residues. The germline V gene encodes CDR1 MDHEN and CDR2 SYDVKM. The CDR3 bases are TGTGGCGCACGAGGCCTCACAGATACGCAGTATTTT. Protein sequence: CGARGLTDTQYF.

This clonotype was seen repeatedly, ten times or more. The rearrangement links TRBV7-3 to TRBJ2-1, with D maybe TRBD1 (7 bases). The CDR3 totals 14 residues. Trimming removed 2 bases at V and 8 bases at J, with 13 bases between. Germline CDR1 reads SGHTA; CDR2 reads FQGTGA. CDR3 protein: CASSLQEGADEQFF. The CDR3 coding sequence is TGTGCCAGCAGCTTACAGGAGGGGGCGGATGAGCAGTTCTTC. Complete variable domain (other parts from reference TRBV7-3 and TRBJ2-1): GAGVSQTPSNKVTEKGKYVELRCDPISGHTALYWYRQSLGQGPEFLIYFQGTGAADDSGLPNDRFFAVRPEGSVSTLKIQRTERGDSAVYLCASSLQEGADEQFFGPGTRLTVL.

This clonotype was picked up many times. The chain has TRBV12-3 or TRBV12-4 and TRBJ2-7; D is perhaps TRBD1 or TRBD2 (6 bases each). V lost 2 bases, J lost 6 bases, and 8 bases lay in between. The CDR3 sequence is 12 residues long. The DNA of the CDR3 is TGTGCCAGCAGTTTATGGGGGGCCGAGCAGTACTTC. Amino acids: CASSLWGAEQYF.

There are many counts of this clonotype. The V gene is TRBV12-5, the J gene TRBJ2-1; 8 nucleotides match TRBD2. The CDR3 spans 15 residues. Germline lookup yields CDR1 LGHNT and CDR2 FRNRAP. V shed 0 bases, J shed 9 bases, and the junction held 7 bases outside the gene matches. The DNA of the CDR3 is TGTGCTAGTGGTTTGGTTCTCGGGGGGGCCAGTGAGCAGTTCTTC. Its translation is CASGLVLGGASEQFF.

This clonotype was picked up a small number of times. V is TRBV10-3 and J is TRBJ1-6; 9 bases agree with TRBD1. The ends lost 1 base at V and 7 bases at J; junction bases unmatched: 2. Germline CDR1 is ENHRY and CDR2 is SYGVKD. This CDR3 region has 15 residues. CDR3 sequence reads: CAISELGQGNSPLHF. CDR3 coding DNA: TGTGCCATCAGTGAGTTGGGACAGGGAAATTCACCCCTCCACTTT.

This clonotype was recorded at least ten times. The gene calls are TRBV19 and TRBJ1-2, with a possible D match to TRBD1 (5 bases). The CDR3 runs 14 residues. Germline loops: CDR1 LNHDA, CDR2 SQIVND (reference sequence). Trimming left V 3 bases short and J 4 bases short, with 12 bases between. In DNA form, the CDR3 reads TGTGCCAGTAGTATCCAGGACGGGGGCTATGGCTACACCTTC. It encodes CASSIQDGGYGYTF.

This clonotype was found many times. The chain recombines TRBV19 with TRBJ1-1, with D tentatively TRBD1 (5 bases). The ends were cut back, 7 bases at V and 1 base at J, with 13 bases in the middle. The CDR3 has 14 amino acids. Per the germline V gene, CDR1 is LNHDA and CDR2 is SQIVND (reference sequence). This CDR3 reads CASNTGGKNTEAFF. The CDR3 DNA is TGTGCCAGTAATACGGGGGGAAAGAACACTGAAGCTTTCTTT.

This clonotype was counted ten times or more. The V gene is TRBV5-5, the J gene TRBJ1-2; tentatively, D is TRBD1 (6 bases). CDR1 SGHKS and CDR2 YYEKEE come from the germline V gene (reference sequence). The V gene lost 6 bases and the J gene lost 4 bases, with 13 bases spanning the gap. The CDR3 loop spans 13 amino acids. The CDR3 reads CASINGTLYGYTF. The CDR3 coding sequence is TGTGCCAGCATTAACGGGACACTCTATGGCTACACCTTC.

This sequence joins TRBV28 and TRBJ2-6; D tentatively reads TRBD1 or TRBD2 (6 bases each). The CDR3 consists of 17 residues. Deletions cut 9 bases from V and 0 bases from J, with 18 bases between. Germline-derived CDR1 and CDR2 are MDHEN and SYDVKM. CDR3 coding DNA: TGTGCCAGTGGGGGGCCAGATATAGACTCTGGGGCCAACGTCCTGACTTTC. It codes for CASGGPDIDSGANVLTF.

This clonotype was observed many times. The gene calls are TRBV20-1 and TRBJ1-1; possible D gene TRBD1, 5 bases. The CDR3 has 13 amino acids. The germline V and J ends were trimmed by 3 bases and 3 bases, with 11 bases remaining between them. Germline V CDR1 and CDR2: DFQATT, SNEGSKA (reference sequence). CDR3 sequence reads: CSASPGQDTEAFF. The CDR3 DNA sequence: TGCAGTGCTAGTCCGGGGCAAGACACTGAAGCTTTCTTT.

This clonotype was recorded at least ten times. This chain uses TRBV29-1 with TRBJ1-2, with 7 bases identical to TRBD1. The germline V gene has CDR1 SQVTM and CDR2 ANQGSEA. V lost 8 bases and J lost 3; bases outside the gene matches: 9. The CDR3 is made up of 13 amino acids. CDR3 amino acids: CSIGGGSYYGYTF. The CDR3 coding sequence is TGCAGCATTGGAGGGGGCTCGTACTATGGCTACACCTTC.

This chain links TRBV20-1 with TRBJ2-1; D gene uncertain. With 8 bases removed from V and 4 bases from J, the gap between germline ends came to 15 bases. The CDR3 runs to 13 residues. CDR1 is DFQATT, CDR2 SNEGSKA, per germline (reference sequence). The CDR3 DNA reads TGCAGTTACCGGGCCTTAGGGTACAATGAGCAGTTCTTC. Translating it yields CSYRALGYNEQFF.

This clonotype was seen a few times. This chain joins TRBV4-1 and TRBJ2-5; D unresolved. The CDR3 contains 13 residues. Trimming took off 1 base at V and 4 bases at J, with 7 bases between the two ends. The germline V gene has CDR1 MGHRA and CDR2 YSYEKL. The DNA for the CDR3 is TGCGCCAGCAGCCAAGTGGTGATAGAGACCCAGTACTTC. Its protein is CASSQVVIETQYF.

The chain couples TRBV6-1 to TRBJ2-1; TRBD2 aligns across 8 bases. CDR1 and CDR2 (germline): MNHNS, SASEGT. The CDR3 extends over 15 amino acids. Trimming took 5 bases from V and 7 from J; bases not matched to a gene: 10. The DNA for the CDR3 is TGTGCCAGCAGTTACCCCGGGAGGGGAAAGAATGAGCAGTTCTTC. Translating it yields CASSYPGRGKNEQFF.

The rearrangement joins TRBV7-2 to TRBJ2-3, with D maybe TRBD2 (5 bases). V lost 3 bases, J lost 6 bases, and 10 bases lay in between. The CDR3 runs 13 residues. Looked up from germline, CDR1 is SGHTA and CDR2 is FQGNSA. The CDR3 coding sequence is TGTGCCAGCAGCTTCCAGGAGGCGGATACGCAGTATTTT. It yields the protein CASSFQEADTQYF.

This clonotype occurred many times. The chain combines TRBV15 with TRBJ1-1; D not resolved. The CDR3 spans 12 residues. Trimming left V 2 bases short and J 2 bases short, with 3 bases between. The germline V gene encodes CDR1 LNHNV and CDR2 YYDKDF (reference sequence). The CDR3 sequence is CATSRFNTEAFF. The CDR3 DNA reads TGTGCCACCAGCAGATTTAACACTGAAGCTTTCTTT.

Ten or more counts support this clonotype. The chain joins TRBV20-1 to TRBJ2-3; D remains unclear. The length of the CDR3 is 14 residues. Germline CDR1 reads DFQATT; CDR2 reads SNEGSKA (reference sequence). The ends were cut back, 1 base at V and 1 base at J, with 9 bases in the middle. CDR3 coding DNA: TGCAGTGCTAGAGTGGGCGGTCGCACAGATACGCAGTATTTT. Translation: CSARVGGRTDTQYF.

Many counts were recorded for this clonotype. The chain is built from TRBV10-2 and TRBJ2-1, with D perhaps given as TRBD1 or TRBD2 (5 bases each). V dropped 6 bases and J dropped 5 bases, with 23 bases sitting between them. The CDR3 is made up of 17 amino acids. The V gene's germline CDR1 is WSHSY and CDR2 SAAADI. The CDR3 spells CASSQQSGGSMNNEQFF. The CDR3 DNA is TGCGCCAGCAGCCAACAATCTGGGGGTAGTATGAACAATGAGCAGTTCTTC.

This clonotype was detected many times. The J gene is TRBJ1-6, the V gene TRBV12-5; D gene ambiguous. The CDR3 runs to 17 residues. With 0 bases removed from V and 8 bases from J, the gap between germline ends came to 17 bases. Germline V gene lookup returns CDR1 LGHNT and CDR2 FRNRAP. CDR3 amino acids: CASGLVWEPSQDSPLHF. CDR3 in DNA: TGTGCTAGTGGTTTGGTATGGGAGCCCAGTCAAGATTCACCCCTCCACTTT.

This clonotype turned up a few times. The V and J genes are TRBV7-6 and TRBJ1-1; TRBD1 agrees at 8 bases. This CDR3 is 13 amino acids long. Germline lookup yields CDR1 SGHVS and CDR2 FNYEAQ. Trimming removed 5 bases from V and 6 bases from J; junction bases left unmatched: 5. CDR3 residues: CASSPLQGAEAFF. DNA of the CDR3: TGTGCCAGCAGCCCTTTACAGGGGGCTGAAGCTTTCTTT.

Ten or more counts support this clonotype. The CDR3 region is CASSLIRGGEQYF. The CDR3 nucleotides are TGTGCCAGCAGCCTAATAAGGGGAGGCGAGCAGTACTTC. The V gene is TRBV14, the J gene TRBJ2-7; possibly TRBD2 for D (6 bases). V was shortened by 4 bases and J by 6 bases, with 13 bases between the two germline ends. The CDR3 covers 13 residues. CDR1 is SGHDN, CDR2 FVKESK, per germline.

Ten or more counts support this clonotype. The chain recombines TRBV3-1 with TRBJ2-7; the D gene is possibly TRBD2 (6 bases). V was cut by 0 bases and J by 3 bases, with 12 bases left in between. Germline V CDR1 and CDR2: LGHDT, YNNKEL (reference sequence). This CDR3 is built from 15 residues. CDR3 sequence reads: CASSQDLVSGYEQYF. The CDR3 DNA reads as TGTGCCAGCAGCCAAGATCTCGTTAGCGGCTACGAGCAGTACTTC.

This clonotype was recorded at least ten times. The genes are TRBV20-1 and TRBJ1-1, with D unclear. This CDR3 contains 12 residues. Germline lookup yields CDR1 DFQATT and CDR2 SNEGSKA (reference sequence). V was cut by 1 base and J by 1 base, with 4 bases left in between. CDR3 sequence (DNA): TGCAGTGCTAGAGTTCGGAACACTGAAGCTTTCTTT. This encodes CSARVRNTEAFF.